This TCR beta chain was captured by sequencing in a study of T cells in Graves' hyperthyroidism and ophthalmopathy. Looking at the study overall: Peripheral blood was obtained at initial diagnosis, preceding any treatment.

As regards this clonotype: What it binds is unknown.

Trimming removed 6 bases at V and 4 bases at J, with 15 bases between. The CDR3 totals 14 residues. In germline, CDR1 is WSHSY, CDR2 SAAADI. The study, taken as a whole, reports: A model built on 13 V-J features separated ophthalmopathy from stable hyperthyroidism.

Authors of the study amplified TCR beta CDR3 regions from RNA transcripts. TCR CDR3 regions were first amplified by RT-PCR with HTBI primers. TCRdb redid the calling of the multiplex PCR reads with MiXCR, one entry per CDR3 protein. The table includes a few hundred thousand distinct CDR3 sequences, more than 15% detected once. Diagnoses were established using clinical symptoms, serum thyroxine and TRAb, thyroid ultrasound and orbital computed tomography. This TCR came from a woman in her twenties or thirties with Graves' hyperthyroidism. Sequenced sample: blood. This chain joins TRBV10-2 and TRBJ1-1, with D tentatively TRBD1 (6 bases). CDR3 coding DNA: TGCGCCAGCAGGCGGATCGAAGGGGGCACTGAAGCTTTCTTT. Translation: CASRRIEGGTEAFF.